A selection of T cell receptor beta chains follows, all from one sample in a study of vaccination effects on CD4 cells after COVID-19. Assay: immunoSEQ multiplex PCR; the TCRdb copy retains only in-frame clones and omits some. In the table there are nearly 45,000 clones, approximately 72% of which are singletons. Their antigens remain unidentified. This material consisted of CD4+ T cells from PBMCs cultured with a peptide pool, taken before COVID-19 vaccination. The receptors here all came from a human donor who had a prior SARS-CoV-2 infection. Each CDR3 is given without its conserved first and last residue. The size of a clone is reported for some rows only, either as once, few or many, or as a class for expanded clones.

clone_size j_call v_call cdr3_aa
once TRBJ2-7 TRBV3-1/TRBV3-2 ASSQGSRGNLYEQY
- TRBJ2-1 TRBV2 ASSRSRASGGAVNEQF
- TRBJ1-1 TRBV2 ASTANSFRGTEAF
- TRBJ2-5 TRBV5-1 ASSLEPEETQY
- TRBJ1-2 TRBV5-4 ASSLISGEDGYT
- TRBJ1-6 TRBV2 ASSAQGQEGSPLH
- TRBJ2-5 TRBV4-2 ASSQLLAGGEETQY
once TRBJ1-4 TRBV5-8 ASSLGTGVGEKLF
- TRBJ2-1 TRBV24-1 ATSDSDRTRSSYNEQF
- TRBJ2-3 TRBV27 ASSLSMVAGGGYTQY